One sample yielded the 14 T cell receptor beta chains listed below, sequenced in a study of blood T cells in healthy people across ages. PCR was performed a second time for roughly 7 to 12 cycles using a sample-barcoded 5' primer and a J-beta primer mix. TCRdb re-called the 5' RACE reads through MiXCR, storing one row per CDR3 protein. This table has 650,000 to 800,000 distinct CDR3 sequences, under 45% appearing once. Material: blood. These receptors were obtained from a man aged 55 to 70 in good health.

This clonotype was observed a few times. CDR3 residues: CASSVSGGGTDTQYF. As DNA, the CDR3 is TGTGCCAGCAGTGTGTCAGGGGGAGGCACAGATACGCAGTATTTT. The V call is TRBV6-1, the J call TRBJ2-3; TRBD1 agrees at 7 bases. Germline lookup yields CDR1 MNHNS and CDR2 SASEGT. This CDR3 is built from 15 residues. Losses at the gene ends were 4 bases for V and 1 base for J; bases not matched to a gene: 5.

CDR3 sequence reads: CSARDEGPVGQPQHF. The CDR3 DNA is TGCAGTGCTAGAGATGAGGGCCCAGTTGGTCAGCCCCAGCATTTT. The chain combines TRBV20-1 with TRBJ1-5; D ambiguous. V was pared by 0 bases and J by 6 bases, with 15 bases between. This CDR3 has 15 residues. CDR1 DFQATT and CDR2 SNEGSKA come from the germline V gene (reference sequence).

This clonotype showed up just a few times. This chain links TRBV7-2 with TRBJ2-7; TRBD2 matches 7 bases. From germline, CDR1 is SGHTA and CDR2 FQGNSA. This CDR3 is built from 16 residues. The V and J ends lost 0 bases and 3 bases, in that order; junction bases with no gene match: 8. The CDR3, as DNA: TGTGCCAGCAGCTTAGCGGGGGGGGTCTCAGGCTACGAGCAGTACTTC. This translates into CASSLAGGVSGYEQYF. The variable domain in full, with the rest retrieved from reference TRBV7-2 and TRBJ2-7, is GAGVSQSPSNKVTEKGKDVELRCDPISGHTALYWYRQSLGQGLEFLIYFQGNSAPDKSGLPSDRFSAERTGGSVSTLTIQRTQQEDSAVYLCASSLAGGVSGYEQYFGPGTRLTVT.

This clonotype showed up just a few times. This chain connects TRBV9 to TRBJ1-1; 8 bases are shared with TRBD1. Germline lookup yields CDR1 SGDLS and CDR2 YYNGEE. The CDR3 runs to 14 residues. V lost 1 base, J lost 3 bases, and 2 bases stayed unmatched. The CDR3 protein is CASSVTGGDTEAFF. The CDR3 nucleotides read TGTGCCAGCAGCGTAACAGGGGGAGACACTGAAGCTTTCTTT.

This clonotype was seen only a few times. The chain links TRBV12-3 or TRBV12-4 to TRBJ1-2; 10 nucleotides line up with TRBD1. J gave up 7 bases and V 6 bases, and 2 bases lay outside the gene matches. The CDR3 has 12 residues. The CDR3: CASRGQGIGYTF. The CDR3 coding sequence is TGTGCCAGCAGGGGACAGGGGATTGGCTACACCTTC.

On this clonotype: Germline is not matched at one junction end, which may reflect a read error. J is TRBJ2-3 and V is TRBV7-8, with 9 bases matching TRBD2. From germline, CDR1 is SGHVS and CDR2 FQNEAQ. This CDR3 has 17 residues. CDR3 bases: TGTGCCAGCAGCTTAAGGGTGTCTAGCGGGGTTCGGGATACGCGGTATTTT. The encoded protein is CASSLRVSSGVRDTRYF.

This clonotype was observed once. This rearrangement joins TRBV4-2 to TRBJ1-2; no firm D call. Per the germline V gene, CDR1 is LGHNA and CDR2 is YNFKEQ. The CDR3 is 13 amino acids. The V end was cut by 5 bases, the J end by 6 bases, with 13 bases between. Here the CDR3 reads CASSKSDANGYTF. DNA of the CDR3: TGTGCCAGCAGCAAATCGGACGCTAATGGCTACACCTTC.

This chain connects TRBV20-1 to TRBJ2-1; TRBD1 aligns across 7 bases. CDR1 is DFQATT and CDR2 is SNEGSKA in the germline V gene (reference sequence). The CDR3 runs to 20 residues. Trimming at V came to 2 bases and at J to 3 bases, leaving 22 bases not matched to a gene. CDR3 nucleotides: TGCAGTGCTAGAAAGATCGCCGGGACAGATGGTCATGGCTTCTACAATGAGCAGTTCTTC. Translated: CSARKIAGTDGHGFYNEQFF.

This clonotype was detected only a few times. The V and J genes are TRBV12-3 or TRBV12-4 and TRBJ1-6; D is ambiguous. The CDR3 consists of 13 residues. Trimming left V 5 bases short and J 9 bases short, with 11 bases between. CDR3 coding DNA: TGTGCCAGCAGTCCGACATCTACTTCACCCCTCCACTTT. Its protein is CASSPTSTSPLHF.

The rearrangement links TRBV10-3 to TRBJ1-1; no reliable D call. Trimming pared 6 bases from V and 1 base from J, leaving 15 bases between. CDR3 length: 15 residues. CDR1 and CDR2 from the germline V gene are ENHRY and SYGVKD. Here the CDR3 reads CAIRPATVTNTEAFF. CDR3 sequence (DNA): TGTGCCATCAGGCCGGCCACGGTCACGAACACTGAAGCTTTCTTT.

This clonotype turned up a few times. The chain joins TRBV7-2 to TRBJ2-3; TRBD1 agrees at 10 bases. The germline gives CDR1 SGHTA, CDR2 FQGNSA. V shed 6 bases and J 3 bases; nucleotides not matched to a gene: 6. The CDR3 contains 15 residues. In DNA, the CDR3 is TGTGCCAGCAGGTCGCGGGACAGGGGAACAGATACGCAGTATTTT. Translating gives CASRSRDRGTDTQYF.

There are a few counts of this clonotype. This chain links TRBV20-1 with TRBJ2-5; 7 nucleotides match TRBD2. The CDR3 has 13 residues. CDR1 and CDR2 from the germline V gene are DFQATT and SNEGSKA (reference sequence). V trimming: 6 bases; J trimming: 1 base; junction bases outside the gene matches: 5. CDR3 nucleotide sequence: TGCAGTGCCACCGGGACTACCCAAGAGACCCAGTACTTC. Encoded protein: CSATGTTQETQYF.

In this sample, this clonotype turned up once. The chain uses TRBV15 and TRBJ1-4, with D perhaps matching TRBD1 (6 bases). V lost 0 bases, J lost 3 bases, and 20 bases lay in between. The length of the CDR3 is 19 residues. Germline V gene data show CDR1 as LNHNV and CDR2 as YYDKDF (reference sequence). DNA for the CDR3: TGTGCCACCAGCAGAGATCGAGGGGGAGGGGCTGGATCTAATGAAAAACTGTTTTTT. Translation gives CATSRDRGGGAGSNEKLFF.

V usage is TRBV29-1 and J usage is TRBJ2-7; D unclear. The CDR3 consists of 14 residues. V dropped 7 bases and J dropped 0 bases, with 16 bases sitting between them. Germline V CDR1 and CDR2: SQVTM, ANQGSEA. As DNA, the CDR3 is TGCAGCGCTCCCTTCCACCAAGGCTCCTACGAGCAGTACTTC. Residues: CSAPFHQGSYEQYF.